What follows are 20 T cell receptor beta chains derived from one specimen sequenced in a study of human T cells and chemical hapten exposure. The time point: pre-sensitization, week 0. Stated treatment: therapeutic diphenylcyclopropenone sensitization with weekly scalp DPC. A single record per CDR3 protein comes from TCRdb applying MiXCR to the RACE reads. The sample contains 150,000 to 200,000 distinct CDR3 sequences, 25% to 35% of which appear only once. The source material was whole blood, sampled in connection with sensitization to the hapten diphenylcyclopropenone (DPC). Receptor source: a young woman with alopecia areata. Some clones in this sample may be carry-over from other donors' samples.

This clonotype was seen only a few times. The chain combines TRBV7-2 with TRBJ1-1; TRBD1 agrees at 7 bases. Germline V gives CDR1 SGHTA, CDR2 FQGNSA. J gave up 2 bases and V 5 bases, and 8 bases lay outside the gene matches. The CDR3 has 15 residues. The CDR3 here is CASSQAGTVNTEAFF. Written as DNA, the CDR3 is TGTGCCAGCAGCCAAGCCGGGACAGTTAACACTGAAGCTTTCTTT.

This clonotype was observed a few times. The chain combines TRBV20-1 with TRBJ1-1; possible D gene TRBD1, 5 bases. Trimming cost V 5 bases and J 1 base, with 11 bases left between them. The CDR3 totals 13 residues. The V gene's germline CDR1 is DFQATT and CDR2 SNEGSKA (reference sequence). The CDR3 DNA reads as TGCAGTGCTGCCCGACAGCAGAACACTGAAGCTTTCTTT. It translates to CSAARQQNTEAFF.

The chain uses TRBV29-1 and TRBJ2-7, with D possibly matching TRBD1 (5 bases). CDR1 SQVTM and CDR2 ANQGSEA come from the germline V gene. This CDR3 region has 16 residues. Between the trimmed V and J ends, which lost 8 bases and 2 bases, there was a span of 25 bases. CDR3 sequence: CSPCPDSLWGAYEQYF. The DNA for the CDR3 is TGCAGCCCGTGTCCTGACTCGTTATGGGGCGCCTACGAGCAGTACTTC.

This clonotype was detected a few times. The CDR3 loop is CASSYPSGAGREQFF. CDR3 nucleotides: TGTGCCAGCAGTTATCCTAGCGGGGCGGGACGCGAGCAGTTCTTC. This sequence joins TRBV6-2 or TRBV6-3 and TRBJ2-1; 9 nucleotides line up with TRBD2. The germline gives CDR1 MNHEY, CDR2 SVGEGT. The CDR3 runs 15 residues. J was trimmed by 10 bases and V by 3 bases; bases with no gene match: 10.

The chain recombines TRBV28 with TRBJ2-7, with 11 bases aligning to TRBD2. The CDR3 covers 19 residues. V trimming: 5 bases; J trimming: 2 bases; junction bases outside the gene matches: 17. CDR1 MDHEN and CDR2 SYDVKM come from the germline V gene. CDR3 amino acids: CASSDDYSSGGLSTYEQYF. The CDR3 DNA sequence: TGTGCCAGCAGTGACGACTATTCTAGCGGGGGGCTATCGACCTACGAGCAGTACTTC.

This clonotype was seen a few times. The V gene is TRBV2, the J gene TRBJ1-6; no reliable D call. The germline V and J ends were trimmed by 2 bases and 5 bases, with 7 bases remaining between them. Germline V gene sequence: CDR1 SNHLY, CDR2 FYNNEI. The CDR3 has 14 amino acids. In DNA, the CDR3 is TGTGCCAGCAGTGAAAGCAGAAATAATTCACCCCTCCACTTT. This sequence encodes CASSESRNNSPLHF. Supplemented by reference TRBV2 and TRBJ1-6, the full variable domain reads EPEVTQTPSHQVTQMGQEVILRCVPISNHLYFYWYRQILGQKVEFLVSFYNNEISEKSEIFDDQFSVERPDGSNFTLKIRSTKLEDSAMYFCASSESRNNSPLHFGNGTRLTVT.

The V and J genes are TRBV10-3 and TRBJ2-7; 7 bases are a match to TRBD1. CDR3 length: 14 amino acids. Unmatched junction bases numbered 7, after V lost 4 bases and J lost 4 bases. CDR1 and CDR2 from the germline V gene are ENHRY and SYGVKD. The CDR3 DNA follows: TGTGCCATCAGTGCCGGGACAGCTACATACGAGCAGTACTTC. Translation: CAISAGTATYEQYF.

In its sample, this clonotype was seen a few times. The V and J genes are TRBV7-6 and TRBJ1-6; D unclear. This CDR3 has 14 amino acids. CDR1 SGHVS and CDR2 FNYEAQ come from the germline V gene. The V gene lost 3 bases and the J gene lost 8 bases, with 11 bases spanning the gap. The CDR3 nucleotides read TGTGCCAGCAGCTTTGGGGAAAAGGATTCACCCCTCCACTTT. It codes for CASSFGEKDSPLHF.

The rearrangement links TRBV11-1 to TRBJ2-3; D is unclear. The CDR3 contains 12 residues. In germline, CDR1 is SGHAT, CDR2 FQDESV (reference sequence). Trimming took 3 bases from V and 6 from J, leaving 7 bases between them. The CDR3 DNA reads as TGTGCCAGCAGCTTTAGGTCTGATACGCAGTATTTT. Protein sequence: CASSFRSDTQYF.

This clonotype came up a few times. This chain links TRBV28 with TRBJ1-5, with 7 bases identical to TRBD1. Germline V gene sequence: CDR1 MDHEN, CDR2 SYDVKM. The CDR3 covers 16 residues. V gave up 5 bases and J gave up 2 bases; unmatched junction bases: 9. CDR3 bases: TGTGCCAGCAGTCCAGATCAGGGGGTGGGCAATCAGCCCCAGCATTTT. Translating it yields CASSPDQGVGNQPQHF.

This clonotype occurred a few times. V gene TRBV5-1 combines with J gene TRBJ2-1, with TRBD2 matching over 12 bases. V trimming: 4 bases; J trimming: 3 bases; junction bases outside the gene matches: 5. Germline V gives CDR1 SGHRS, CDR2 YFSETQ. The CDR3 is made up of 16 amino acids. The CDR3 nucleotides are TGCGCCAGCAGCAGTCTAGCGGGAGGGAACTACAATGAGCAGTTCTTC. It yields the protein CASSSLAGGNYNEQFF. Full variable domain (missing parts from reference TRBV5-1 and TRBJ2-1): KAGVTQTPRYLIKTRGQQVTLSCSPISGHRSVSWYQQTPGQGLQFLFEYFSETQRNKGNFPGRFSGRQFSNSRSEMNVSTLELGDSALYLCASSSLAGGNYNEQFFGPGTRLTVL.

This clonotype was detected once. Here the CDR3 reads CASGFPGQEYEQYF. The CDR3 bases are TGCGCCAGCGGCTTCCCCGGACAGGAGTACGAGCAGTACTTC. V and J are TRBV10-2 and TRBJ2-7, with 7 bases fitting TRBD1. V trimming: 8 bases; J trimming: 4 bases; junction bases outside the gene matches: 11. The CDR3 covers 14 residues. Germline V gene lookup returns CDR1 WSHSY and CDR2 SAAADI.

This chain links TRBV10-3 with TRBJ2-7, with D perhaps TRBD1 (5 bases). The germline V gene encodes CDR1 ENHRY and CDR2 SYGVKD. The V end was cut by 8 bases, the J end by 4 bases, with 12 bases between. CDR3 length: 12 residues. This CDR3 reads CAIGAGQYEQYF. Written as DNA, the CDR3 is TGTGCCATCGGGGCAGGGCAATACGAGCAGTACTTC.

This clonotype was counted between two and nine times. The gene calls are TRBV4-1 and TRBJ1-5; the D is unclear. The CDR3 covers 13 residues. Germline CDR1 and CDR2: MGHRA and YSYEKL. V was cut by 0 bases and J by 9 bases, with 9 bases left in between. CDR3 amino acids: CASSQDPRGPQHF. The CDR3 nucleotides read TGCGCCAGCAGCCAAGATCCGCGCGGGCCCCAGCATTTT.

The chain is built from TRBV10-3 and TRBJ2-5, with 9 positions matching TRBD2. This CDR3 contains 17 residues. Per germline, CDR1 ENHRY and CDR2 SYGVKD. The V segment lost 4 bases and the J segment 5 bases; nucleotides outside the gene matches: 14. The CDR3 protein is CAISGHSGSPVKETQYF. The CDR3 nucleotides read TGTGCCATCAGTGGTCATAGCGGGAGCCCAGTGAAGGAGACCCAGTACTTC.

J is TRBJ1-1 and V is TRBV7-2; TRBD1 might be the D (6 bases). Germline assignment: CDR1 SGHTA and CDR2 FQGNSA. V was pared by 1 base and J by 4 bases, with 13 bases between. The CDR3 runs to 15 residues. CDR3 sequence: CASSLGGGLSTEAFF. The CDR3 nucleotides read TGTGCCAGCAGCTTAGGGGGGGGCTTGAGCACTGAAGCTTTCTTT.

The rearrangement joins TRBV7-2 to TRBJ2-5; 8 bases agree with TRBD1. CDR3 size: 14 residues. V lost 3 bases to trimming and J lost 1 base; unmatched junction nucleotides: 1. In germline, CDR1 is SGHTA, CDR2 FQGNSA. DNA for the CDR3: TGTGCCAGCAGCTTCGACAGGGGCCAAGAGACCCAGTACTTC. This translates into CASSFDRGQETQYF.

The CDR3 bases are TGTGCCACCAGCAGAGAGGCGGGCGAGGTCTACAATGAGCAGTTCTTC. Encoded protein: CATSREAGEVYNEQFF. The J gene is TRBJ2-1, the V gene TRBV15; D may be TRBD2 (5 bases). V was pared by 0 bases and J by 3 bases, with 12 bases between. Germline lookup yields CDR1 LNHNV and CDR2 YYDKDF (reference sequence). The CDR3 runs 16 residues.

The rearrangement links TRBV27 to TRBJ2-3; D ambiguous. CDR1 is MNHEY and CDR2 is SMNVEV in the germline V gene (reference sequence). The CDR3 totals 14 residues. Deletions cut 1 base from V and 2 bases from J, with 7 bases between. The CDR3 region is CASSLYFYTDTQYF. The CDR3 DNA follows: TGTGCCAGCAGTTTATATTTCTACACAGATACGCAGTATTTT.

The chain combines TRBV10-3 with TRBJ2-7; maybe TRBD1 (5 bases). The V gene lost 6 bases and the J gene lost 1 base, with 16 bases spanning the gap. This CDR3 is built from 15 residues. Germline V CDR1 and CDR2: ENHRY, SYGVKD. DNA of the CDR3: TGTGCCATCAGAACCGCAGGGCCGTCTTCCTACGAGCAGTACTTC. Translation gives CAIRTAGPSSYEQYF.